This T cell receptor beta chain was observed in a study of blood T cells in healthy people across ages. The overall study: Researchers report that template switching captured about one barcoded beta molecule per two T cells.

About this clonotype: The target antigen is unknown.

It was with a sample-barcoded 5' primer and a J-beta primer mix that a second PCR of roughly 7 to 12 cycles was run. Every sample gave at least 3 million paired-end reads containing CDR3. TCRdb reanalysed the 5' RACE reads using MiXCR and keeps one entry per CDR3 protein. The sample shows 540,000 or so distinct CDR3 sequences, 40% to 55% of them seen only once. There were healthy Caucasian individuals from Russia, aged about 6 to 100, serving as donors. The CDR3 is 13 amino acids. Study outcomes and limitations: Diversity of TCR beta per million T cells declined in a roughly linear way with age.

This chain links TRBV21-1 with TRBJ2-1; no check of the table's D call, TRBD2, against the DNA was made. TRBV21-1 is an annotated pseudogene. This sequence originates from an older man in good health. Material: blood. The CDR3 DNA follows: TGTGCCAGCAGCCCCCGACTAGCGGGAATGCAGTTCTTC. Its protein product is CASSPRLAGMQFF.